This TCR beta chain stems from a study of post-analysis software for immune sequencing data. Whole-study context: Included among the disease courses, which were recorded for the cohort, were relapsing-remitting, secondary progressive and progressive-relapsing multiple sclerosis.

Germline V gene lookup returns CDR1 SGHRS and CDR2 YFSETQ. CDR3 length: 15 residues. The ends were cut back, 4 bases at V and 1 base at J, with 14 bases in the middle. A note on this clonotype: Its matching antigen is unknown.

Study-wide findings and caveats: Strong same-batch co-clustering of samples appeared with F measure clustering. With TRBV5-6, TRBV5-1 and TRBV20-1 included, several TRBV segments were more frequent in patients than in controls. Normalized Chao1 diversity was significantly reduced in patients versus controls.

cDNA libraries for TCR beta contained unique molecular identifiers. T cells numbering roughly 0.9 to 10 million yielded cDNA molecules that totaled about 500,000. Each CDR3 protein is one row after TCRdb ran MiXCR on the PCR reads. The sample records over 300,000 distinct CDR3 sequences, around a third being singletons. This rearrangement joins TRBV5-1 to TRBJ1-1; D unresolved. The receptor was isolated from a girl aged 10-17 years with multiple sclerosis. The sample comprised blood. CDR3: CASSMDVVGNTEAFF. CDR3 in DNA: TGCGCCAGCAGCATGGATGTAGTAGGGAACACTGAAGCTTTCTTT. The variable domain in full, with the rest retrieved from reference TRBV5-1 and TRBJ1-1, is KAGVTQTPRYLIKTRGQQVTLSCSPISGHRSVSWYQQTPGQGLQFLFEYFSETQRNKGNFPGRFSGRQFSNSRSEMNVSTLELGDSALYLCASSMDVVGNTEAFFGQGTRLTVV.